This is a list of T cell receptor beta chains from one sample in a study of T cell responses to AZD1222 COVID-19 vaccine. Clones were sequenced by immunoSEQ multiplex PCR, and TCRdb holds only the in-frame ones, with some missing. The sample lists roughly 170,000 clones, roughly 90% occurring once. The sample in question was peripheral blood, obtained on day 0 of AZD1222 vaccination. These receptors all stem from an adult in good health. CDR3s leave out the opening cysteine and the closing phenylalanine or tryptophan.

v_call,j_call,cdr3_aa
TRBV28,TRBJ2-7,ASSLYKGGSYEQY
TRBV3-1/TRBV3-2,TRBJ1-2,ASSYDRGTVYRYT
TRBV2,TRBJ2-1,ASSEEGTSVDEQF
TRBV2,TRBJ1-2,ASTGQAAYGYT
TRBV2,TRBJ1-5,ATMADDNQPQH
TRBV6-6,TRBJ2-7,ASSRPRSGAYEQY
TRBV24-1,TRBJ2-1,ATSDHGTGGGNEQF
TRBV7-8,TRBJ2-2,ASSQTGPNTGELF
TRBV9,TRBJ1-6,ASSVEVLPLTNSPLH
TRBV4-1,TRBJ1-6,ASSQGGARGNSPLH
TRBV4-2,TRBJ2-7,ASSQGREGLHEQY
TRBV7-9,TRBJ1-2,ASSHKNSGVYGYT
TRBV4-1,TRBJ2-3,ASSPSGGTTDTQY
TRBV5-4,TRBJ2-1,ATRGVSYNEQF
TRBV5-5,TRBJ2-7,ASSLVGGQGYEQY
TRBV7-2,TRBJ1-2,ASSLAAGGRGYT
TRBV6-5,TRBJ1-3,ASSSWTTGNTIY
TRBV28,TRBJ2-3,ASSAPTEGAADTQY
TRBV2,TRBJ1-6,ASTGQGISPLH
TRBV5-6,TRBJ2-2,ASSFTGVYTGELF
TRBV5-4,TRBJ1-6,ASSQLGGYSPLH
TRBV3-1/TRBV3-2,TRBJ1-6,ASSQDLAHRGHRPLH
TRBV5-4,TRBJ1-1,ASRSGTGGLTRNSGAF
TRBV5-1,TRBJ2-3,ASSLGLAGSNTDTQY
TRBV19,TRBJ1-2,ASSVKTGFGYT
TRBV19,TRBJ1-1,ASRSPGAGSNTEAF
TRBV4-1,TRBJ2-6,ASSQMWGPSGANVLT
TRBV5-1,TRBJ2-5,ASSLAWTPGETQY
TRBV29-1,TRBJ1-2,SVVGKSTGLAYGYT
TRBV7-2,TRBJ1-1,ASSLYIGVGNTEAF
TRBV19,TRBJ2-7,ASSIEAGRTYEQY
TRBV19,TRBJ1-4,ASSVGQARNEKLF